This T cell receptor (beta chain) was found in a study of tumor and adjacent non-tumor tissue in lung cancer. Overall study context: The cohort had about twelve adenocarcinoma, a couple of squamous cell and 1 small cell patients. Study observations and caveats: Tumor repertoires had a smaller top 100 clone share than normal lung. Compared with tumor, normal lung showed significantly lower TCR diversity.

Three rounds of nested PCR, following a modified ARM-PCR protocol, produced the TCRbeta library. TCRdb re-called the multiplex PCR reads with MiXCR, one entry per CDR3 protein. The table records 60,000 to 100,000 distinct CDR3 sequences, 76% of them present only once. The CDR3 is 14 residues long. Germline lookup yields CDR1 MNHNS and CDR2 SASEGT. Remarks on this clonotype: What it recognizes is unknown. The germline gene is not matched at one end of the junction; a read error may be the cause.

RNA was extracted from bulk tissue without any cell sorting. The normal lung tissue was taken more than 3 cm from the tumor edge. The V gene is TRBV6-1, the J gene TRBJ1-4; 9 nucleotides match TRBD1. The material sequenced was distant non-tumor lung tissue. This clonotype was obtained from a man aged 70-80 years with non-small cell lung cancer. CDR3 DNA: TGTGCCAGCAGTATAGGACAGGGGAATGAAAAACTGTTATTT. The encoded protein is CASSIGQGNEKLLF.